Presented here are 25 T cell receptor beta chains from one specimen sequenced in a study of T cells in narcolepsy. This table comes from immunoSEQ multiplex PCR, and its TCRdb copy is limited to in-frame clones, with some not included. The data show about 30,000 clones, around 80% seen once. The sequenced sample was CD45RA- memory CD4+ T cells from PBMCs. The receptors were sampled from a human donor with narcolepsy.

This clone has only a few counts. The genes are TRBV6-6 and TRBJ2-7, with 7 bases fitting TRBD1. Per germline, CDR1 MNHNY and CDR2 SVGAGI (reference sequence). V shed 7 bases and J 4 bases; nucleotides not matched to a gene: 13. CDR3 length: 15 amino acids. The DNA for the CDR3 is TGTGCCAGCACCGACAGGGTTAAGGGCAGGTACGAGCAGTACTTC. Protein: CASTDRVKGRYEQYF.

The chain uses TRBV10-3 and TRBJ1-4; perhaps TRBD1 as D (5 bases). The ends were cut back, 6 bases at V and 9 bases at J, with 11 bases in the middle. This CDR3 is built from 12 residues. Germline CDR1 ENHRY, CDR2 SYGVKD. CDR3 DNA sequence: TGTGCCATCAGGAGCCCGGGACAAAAACTGTTTTTT. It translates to CAIRSPGQKLFF.

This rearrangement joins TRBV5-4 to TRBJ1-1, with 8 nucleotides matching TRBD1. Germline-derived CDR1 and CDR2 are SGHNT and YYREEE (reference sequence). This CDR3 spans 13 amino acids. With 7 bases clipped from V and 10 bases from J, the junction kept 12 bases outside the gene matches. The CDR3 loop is CASRQADRGLAFF. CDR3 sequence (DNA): TGTGCCAGCCGCCAGGCTGACAGGGGATTAGCTTTCTTT.

The CDR3 coding sequence is TGTGCCAGCAGTCGAGGACAGGTCTACGAGCAGTACTTC. It is translated as CASSRGQVYEQYF. J is TRBJ2-7 and V is TRBV14; 7 bases line up with TRBD1. The CDR3 totals 13 residues. V shed 6 bases, J shed 3 bases, and the junction held 5 bases outside the gene matches. Germline V gives CDR1 SGHDN, CDR2 FVKESK.

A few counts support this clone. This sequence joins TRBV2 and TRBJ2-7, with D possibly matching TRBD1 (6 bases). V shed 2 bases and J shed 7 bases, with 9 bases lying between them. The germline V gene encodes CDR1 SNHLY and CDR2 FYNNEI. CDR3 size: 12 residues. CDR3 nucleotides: TGTGCCAGCAGTGAACAGGGGTGGGAGCAGTACTTC. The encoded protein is CASSEQGWEQYF.

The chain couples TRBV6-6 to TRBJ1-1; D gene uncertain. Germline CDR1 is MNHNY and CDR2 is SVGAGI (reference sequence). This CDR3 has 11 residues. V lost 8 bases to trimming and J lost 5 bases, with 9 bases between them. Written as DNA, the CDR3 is TGTGCCAGCGGAATGTGGACTGAAGCTTTCTTT. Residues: CASGMWTEAFF.

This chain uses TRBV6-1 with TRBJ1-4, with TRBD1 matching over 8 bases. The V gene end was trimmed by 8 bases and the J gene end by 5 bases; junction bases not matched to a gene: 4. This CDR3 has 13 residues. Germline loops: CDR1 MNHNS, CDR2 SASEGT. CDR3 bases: TGTGCCAGCGCTACAGGGGGGAATGAAAAACTGTTTTTT. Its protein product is CASATGGNEKLFF.

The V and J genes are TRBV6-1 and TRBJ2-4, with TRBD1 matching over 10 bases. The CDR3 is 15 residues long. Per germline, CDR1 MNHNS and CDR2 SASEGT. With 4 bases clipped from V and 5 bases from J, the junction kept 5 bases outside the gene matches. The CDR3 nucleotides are TGTGCCAGCAGTGCCCCCGGGACAGGGGAAAACATTCAGTACTTC. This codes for CASSAPGTGENIQYF.

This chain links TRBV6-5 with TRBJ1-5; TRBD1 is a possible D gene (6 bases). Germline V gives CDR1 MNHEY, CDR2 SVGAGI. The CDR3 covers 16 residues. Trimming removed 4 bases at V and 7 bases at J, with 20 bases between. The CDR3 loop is CASSSGARPGIQPQHF. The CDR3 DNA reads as TGTGCCAGCAGTTCGGGGGCGCGCCCGGGGATCCAGCCCCAGCATTTT.

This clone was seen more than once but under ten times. The CDR3 sequence is CASSYKGKDAGYTF. CDR3 in DNA: TGTGCCAGCAGTTACAAGGGGAAGGACGCAGGCTACACCTTC. The genes are TRBV6-6 and TRBJ1-2; maybe TRBD1 (5 bases). CDR1 is MNHNY and CDR2 is SVGAGI in the germline V gene (reference sequence). Trimming removed 2 bases from V and 8 bases from J, with 15 bases in between. The CDR3 covers 14 residues.

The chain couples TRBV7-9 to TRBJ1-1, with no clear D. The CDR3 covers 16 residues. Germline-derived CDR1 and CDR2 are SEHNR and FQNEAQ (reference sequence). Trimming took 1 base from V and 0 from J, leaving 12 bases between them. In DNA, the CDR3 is TGTGCCAGCAGCTTAGGGTCAGGACTAATGAACACTGAAGCTTTCTTT. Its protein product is CASSLGSGLMNTEAFF. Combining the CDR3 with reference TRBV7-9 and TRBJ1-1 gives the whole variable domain DTGVSQNPRHKITKRGQNVTFRCDPISEHNRLYWYRQTLGQGPEFLTYFQNEAQLEKSRLLSDRFSAERPKGSFSTLEIQRTEQGDSAMYLCASSLGSGLMNTEAFFGQGTRLTVV.

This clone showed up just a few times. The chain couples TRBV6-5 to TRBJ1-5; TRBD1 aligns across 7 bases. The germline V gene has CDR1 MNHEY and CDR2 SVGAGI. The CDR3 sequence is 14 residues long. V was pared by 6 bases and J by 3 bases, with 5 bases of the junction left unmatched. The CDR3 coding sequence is TGTGCCAGCAGCGTCGACAGGGTCAATCAGCCCCAGCATTTT. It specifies CASSVDRVNQPQHF.

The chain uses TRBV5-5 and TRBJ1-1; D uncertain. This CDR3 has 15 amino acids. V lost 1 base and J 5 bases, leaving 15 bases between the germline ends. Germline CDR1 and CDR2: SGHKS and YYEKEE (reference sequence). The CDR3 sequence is CASSLSVTGETEAFF. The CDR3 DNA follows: TGTGCCAGCAGCTTGAGTGTGACGGGAGAGACTGAAGCTTTCTTT.

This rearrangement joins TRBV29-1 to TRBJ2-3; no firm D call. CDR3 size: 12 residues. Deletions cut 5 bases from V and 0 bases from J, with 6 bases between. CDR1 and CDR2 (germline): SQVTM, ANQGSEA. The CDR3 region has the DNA TGCAGCGTTAGCACTAGCACAGATACGCAGTATTTT. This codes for CSVSTSTDTQYF.

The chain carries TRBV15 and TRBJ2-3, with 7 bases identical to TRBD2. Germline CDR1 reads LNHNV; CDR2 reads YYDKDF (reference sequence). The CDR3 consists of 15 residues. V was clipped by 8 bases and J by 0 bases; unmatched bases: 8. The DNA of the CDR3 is TGTGCCACCTCTAGCGGTGGCATCAGCACAGATACGCAGTATTTT. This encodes CATSSGGISTDTQYF.

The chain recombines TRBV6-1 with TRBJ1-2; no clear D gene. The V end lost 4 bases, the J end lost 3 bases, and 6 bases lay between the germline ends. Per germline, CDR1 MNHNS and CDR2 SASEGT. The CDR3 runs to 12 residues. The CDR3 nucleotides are TGTGCCAGCAGTGGGGCATACTATGGCTACACCTTC. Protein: CASSGAYYGYTF.

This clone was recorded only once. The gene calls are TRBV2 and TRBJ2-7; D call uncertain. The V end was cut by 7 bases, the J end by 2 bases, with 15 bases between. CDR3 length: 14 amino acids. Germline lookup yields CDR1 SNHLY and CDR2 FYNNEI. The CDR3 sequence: CASNPGQPPYEQYF. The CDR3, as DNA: TGTGCCAGCAACCCGGGCCAACCCCCCTACGAGCAGTACTTC.

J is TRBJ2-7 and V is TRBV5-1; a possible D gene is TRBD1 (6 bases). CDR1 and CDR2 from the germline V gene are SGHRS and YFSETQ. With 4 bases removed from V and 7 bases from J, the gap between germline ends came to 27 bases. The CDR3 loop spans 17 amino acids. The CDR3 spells CASSVLPQGTSPREQYF. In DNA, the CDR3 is TGCGCCAGCAGCGTACTTCCACAGGGAACCTCTCCCAGGGAGCAGTACTTC.

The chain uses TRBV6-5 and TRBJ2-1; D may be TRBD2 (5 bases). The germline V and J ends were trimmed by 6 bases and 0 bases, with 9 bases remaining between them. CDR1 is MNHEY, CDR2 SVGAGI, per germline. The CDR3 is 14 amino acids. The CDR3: CASRDGLSYNEQFF. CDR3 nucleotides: TGTGCCAGCAGGGACGGACTCTCCTACAATGAGCAGTTCTTC.

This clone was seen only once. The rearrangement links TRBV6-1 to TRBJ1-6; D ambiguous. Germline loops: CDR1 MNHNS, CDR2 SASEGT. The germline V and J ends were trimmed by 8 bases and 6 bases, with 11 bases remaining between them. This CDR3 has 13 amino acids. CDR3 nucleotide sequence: TGTGCCAGCCGCCGAAACAGTAATTCACCCCTCCACTTT. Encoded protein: CASRRNSNSPLHF.

The CDR3, as DNA: TGTGCCAGTAGTATAAATTCTCCGCGGGAGACCCAGTACTTC. Translation gives CASSINSPRETQYF. This sequence joins TRBV19 and TRBJ2-5, with D unresolved. Germline V gene data show CDR1 as LNHDA and CDR2 as SQIVND (reference sequence). The V end was cut by 2 bases, the J end by 5 bases, with 12 bases between. The CDR3 is 14 residues long.

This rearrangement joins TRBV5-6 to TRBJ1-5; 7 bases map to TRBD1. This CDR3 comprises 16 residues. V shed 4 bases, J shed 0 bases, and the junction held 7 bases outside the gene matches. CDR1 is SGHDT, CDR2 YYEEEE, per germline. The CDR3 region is CASSEQGLYSNQPQHF. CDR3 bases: TGTGCCAGCAGCGAACAGGGGCTCTATAGCAATCAGCCCCAGCATTTT. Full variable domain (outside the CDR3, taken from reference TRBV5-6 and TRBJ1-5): DAGVTQSPTHLIKTRGQQVTLRCSPKSGHDTVSWYQQALGQGPQFIFQYYEEEERQRGNFPDRFSGHQFPNYSSELNVNALLLGDSALYLCASSEQGLYSNQPQHFGDGTRLSIL.

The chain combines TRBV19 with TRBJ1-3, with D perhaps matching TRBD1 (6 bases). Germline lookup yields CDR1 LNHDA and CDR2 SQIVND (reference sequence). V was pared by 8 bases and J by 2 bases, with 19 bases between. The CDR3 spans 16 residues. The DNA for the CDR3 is TGTGCCAGTGGGAACCCGCACAGGGCGGCTGGAAACACCATATATTTT. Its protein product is CASGNPHRAAGNTIYF.

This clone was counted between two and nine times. CDR3 DNA sequence: TGTGCCAGCAGTCAGGTGACCGGGCATGAGCAGTTCTTC. As protein: CASSQVTGHEQFF. The V call is TRBV6-6, the J call TRBJ2-1; D gene unclear. This CDR3 comprises 13 residues. The V gene's germline CDR1 is MNHNY and CDR2 SVGAGI (reference sequence). V shed 5 bases and J shed 8 bases, with 13 bases lying between them.

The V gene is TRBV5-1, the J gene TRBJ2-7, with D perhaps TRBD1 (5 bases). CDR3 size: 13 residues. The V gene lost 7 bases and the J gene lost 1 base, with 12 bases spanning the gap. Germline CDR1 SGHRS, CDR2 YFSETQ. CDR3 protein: CASALPGSYEQYF. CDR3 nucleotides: TGCGCCAGCGCCCTTCCAGGGTCCTACGAGCAGTACTTC.